A few counts support the clone carrying this T cell receptor (beta chain). These data originate in a study of regulatory T cells in long-lasting Graves disease. As for time point: persistent/refractory GD, antithyroid drugs over 5 years with positive TRAb. PBMCs were the source of the RNA used for TCR sequencing. Researchers made TCR beta libraries by using iRepertoire HTBI primers and running Arm-PCR on CDR3 regions. Each CDR3 protein is one row after TCRdb ran MiXCR on the multiplex PCR reads. In the table there are about 290,000 distinct CDR3 sequences, 20% to 25% of which are singletons. The specimen was peripheral blood mononuclear cells (PBMCs), collected when the disease was refractory, from a patient treated with antithyroid drugs. This TCR was recovered from a female donor with Graves disease.

The CDR3 sequence: CASSQDASGIEQFF. CDR3 sequence (DNA): TGTGCCAGCAGCCAGGACGCTAGCGGGATTGAGCAGTTCTTC. The chain combines TRBV7-9 with TRBJ2-1, with 9 nucleotides matching TRBD2. There are 14 residues in the CDR3. Germline V CDR1 and CDR2: SEHNR, FQNEAQ (reference sequence). Trimming removed 5 bases from V and 9 bases from J; junction bases left unmatched: 8.